This T cell receptor (beta chain) was sequenced for a study of T cell changes during pregnancy in multiple sclerosis. The V end lost 1 base, the J end lost 0 bases, and 8 bases lay between the germline ends. The V gene's germline CDR1 is SEHNR and CDR2 FQNEAQ (reference sequence). CDR3 length: 15 residues. TCRdb's copy holds only in-frame clones and misses some; the assay was immunoSEQ multiplex PCR. Of tens of thousands of clones detected, 94% appear once; the ten largest clones hold 0.99%. The sequences come from peripheral blood, collected in the second trimester of pregnancy. The sequence derives from a female donor in good health, enrolled as a control in a pregnancy study. The chain joins TRBV7-9 to TRBJ2-3; D is unclear. The CDR3 loop reads CASSLGVLSTDTQYF. The CDR3 DNA sequence: TGTGCCAGCAGCTTAGGTGTGTTAAGCACAGATACGCAGTATTTT.